This is a list of T cell receptor beta chains from one sample in a study of T cells in Graves' hyperthyroidism and ophthalmopathy. TCRdb used MiXCR to reprocess the multiplex PCR reads, holding one entry per CDR3 protein. The table lists hundreds of thousands of distinct CDR3 sequences, about 16% of them singletons. Material for sequencing was blood. The origin of the receptors is a woman younger than 45 with Graves' hyperthyroidism. Each CDR3 is given with its conserved first and last residue. Each record gives: J gene, V gene, clone size, D gene, CDR3 protein, CDR3 DNA. A D gene is named only where the DNA matches it firmly. For some rows the clone size is stated as once, few or many, or as a class when expanded; others skip it.

>TRBJ1-3|TRBV5-1|few|TRBD1
CASSPGTDGNTIYF
TGCGCCAGCAGCCCAGGGACAGACGGAAACACCATATATTTT
>TRBJ1-5|TRBV15|.|.
CATSREGQGYQPQHF
TGTGCCACCAGCAGAGAGGGGCAGGGTTATCAGCCCCAGCATTTT
>TRBJ2-3|TRBV20-1|many|.
CSARDHSRDSSTDTQYF
TGCAGTGCTAGGGACCACTCCCGGGACTCCTCCACAGATACGCAGTATTTT
>TRBJ1-2|TRBV6-5|few|.
CASSYAGVGLNYGYTF
TGTGCCAGCAGTTATGCAGGGGTCGGGCTAAACTATGGCTACACCTTC
>TRBJ2-7|TRBV7-6|many|.
CASSPRDTGTYEQYF
TGTGCCAGCAGCCCCCGGGACACGGGAACCTACGAGCAGTACTTC
>TRBJ2-2|TRBV2|many|TRBD2
CASRSGREVTGELFF
TGTGCCAGCAGGTCGGGACGGGAGGTCACCGGGGAGCTGTTTTTT
>TRBJ2-7|TRBV2|many|.
CASRTGFSEQYF
TGTGCCAGCAGGACAGGTTTCTCCGAGCAGTACTTC
>TRBJ1-2|TRBV4-1|few|.
CASSQGIGGNYGYTF
TGCGCCAGCAGCCAAGGCATAGGGGGGAACTATGGCTACACCTTC
>TRBJ2-7|TRBV19|.|.
CASTGGQSYEQYF
TGTGCCAGTACCGGGGGACAGTCCTACGAGCAGTACTTC
>TRBJ2-3|TRBV11-1|many|.
CASSLVFWENEADTQYF
TGTGCCAGCAGCTTAGTTTTTTGGGAGAATGAAGCAGATACGCAGTATTTT
>TRBJ2-7|TRBV24-1|.|TRBD1
CATSGRTGGSEQYF
TGTGCCACCAGTGGCAGGACAGGGGGTTCCGAGCAGTACTTC
>TRBJ1-5|TRBV29-1|.|.
CSVDGGSGDQPQHF
TGCAGCGTTGATGGGGGGAGCGGGGATCAGCCCCAGCATTTT
>TRBJ2-3|TRBV12-3/TRBV12-4|many|TRBD2
CASSPRGGGRRDTQYF
TGTGCCAGCAGCCCCCGGGGGGGGGGTCGTAGAGATACGCAGTATTTT
>TRBJ2-3|TRBV11-2|.|TRBD2
CASSFSGLSPDTQYF
TGTGCCAGCAGCTTCTCGGGACTAAGCCCAGATACGCAGTATTTT
>TRBJ2-7|TRBV30|many|.
CAWNSRQLVYEQYF
TGTGCCTGGAACAGTCGACAGCTCGTCTACGAGCAGTACTTC
>TRBJ2-3|TRBV11-2|many|.
CASSSFITQYF
TGTGCCAGCAGCTCCTTCATAACGCAGTATTTT
>TRBJ1-5|TRBV30|.|TRBD1
CAWSRTGDQPQHF
TGTGCCTGGAGTCGGACAGGCGACCAGCCCCAGCATTTT
>TRBJ2-4|TRBV11-3|few|TRBD1
CASSARGQLTQNIQYF
TGTGCCAGCAGCGCCAGGGGACAGCTAACCCAAAACATTCAGTACTTC
>TRBJ2-4|TRBV20-1|few|.
CSAIDRSKNIQYF
TGCAGTGCTATCGACAGGTCCAAAAACATTCAGTACTTC
>TRBJ2-1|TRBV30|many|TRBD2
CAWSHTGLGHEQFF
TGTGCCTGGAGTCACACGGGACTAGGCCATGAGCAGTTCTTC
>TRBJ2-1|TRBV28|.|TRBD2
CASSFVAGAYNEQFF
TGTGCCAGCAGTTTCGTAGCGGGAGCCTACAATGAGCAGTTCTTC
>TRBJ1-2|TRBV7-2|many|.
CASKPQGNYGYTF
TGTGCCAGCAAACCCCAAGGGAACTATGGCTACACCTTC
>TRBJ2-7|TRBV7-8|many|TRBD2
CASGRASGPYEQYF
TGTGCCAGCGGACGGGCTAGCGGCCCCTACGAGCAGTACTTC
>TRBJ2-5|TRBV7-2|many|TRBD2
CASSLRTSRETQYF
TGTGCCAGCAGCCTACGGACTAGCAGAGAGACCCAGTACTTC
>TRBJ2-1|TRBV15|.|.
CATSSLGNEQFF
TGTGCCACCAGCAGCCTCGGTAATGAGCAGTTCTTC
>TRBJ2-7|TRBV18|.|.
CASSPRDGDSYEQYF
TGTGCCAGCTCACCGAGGGACGGCGACTCCTACGAGCAGTACTTC
>TRBJ1-4|TRBV30|few|.
CACRTGGHEKLFF
TGTGCCTGCCGAACGGGTGGGCATGAAAAACTGTTTTTT
>TRBJ1-1|TRBV28|.|TRBD1
CASSFTGGRTEAFF
TGTGCCAGCAGTTTCACAGGGGGCCGCACTGAAGCTTTCTTT
>TRBJ1-2|TRBV5-6|few|TRBD1
CASSLEFVGTGRQGYGYTF
TGTGCCAGCAGCTTGGAATTTGTCGGGACAGGGCGACAAGGCTATGGCTACACCTTC